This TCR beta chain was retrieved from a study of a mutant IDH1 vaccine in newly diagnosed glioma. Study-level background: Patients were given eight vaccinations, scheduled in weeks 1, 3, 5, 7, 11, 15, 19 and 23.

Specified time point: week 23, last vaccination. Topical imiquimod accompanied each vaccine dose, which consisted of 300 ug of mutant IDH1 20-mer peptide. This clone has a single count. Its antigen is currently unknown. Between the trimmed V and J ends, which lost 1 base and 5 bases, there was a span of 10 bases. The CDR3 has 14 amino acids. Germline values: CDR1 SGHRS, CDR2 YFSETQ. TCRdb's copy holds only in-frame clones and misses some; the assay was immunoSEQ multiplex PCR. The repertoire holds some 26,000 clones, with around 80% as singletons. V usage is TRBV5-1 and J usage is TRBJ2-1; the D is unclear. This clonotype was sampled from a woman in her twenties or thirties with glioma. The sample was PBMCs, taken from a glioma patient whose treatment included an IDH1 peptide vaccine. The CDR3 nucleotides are TGCGCCAGCAGCTTGAGGCTAGGAAACAATGAGCAGTTCTTC. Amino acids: CASSLRLGNNEQFF.